Sequencing of this T cell receptor (beta chain) was carried out in a study of PD-1 blockade in classical Hodgkin lymphoma. Findings and caveats of the study: Significantly greater TCR diversity emerged by C4D1 in CD4+ cells but not CD8+ cells. Lower baseline TCR diversity marked trial partial responders and progressors.

With regard to this clone: Its antigen is unknown.

Time point here: cycle 4 day 1 (C4D1), after 5 to 7 weeks of nivolumab. All patients relapsed after autologous stem cell transplantation, and brentuximab vedotin exposure varied. Magnetic negative selection was used to purify CD4+ T cells from PBMCs that had been thawed. Clones were read by immunoSEQ multiplex PCR, and TCRdb kept only the in-frame ones, dropping some. The table lists around 31,000 clones, approximately 79% of them singletons. The germline V gene encodes CDR1 LNHDA and CDR2 SQIVND (reference sequence). V lost 5 bases and J lost 4; bases outside the gene matches: 8. The CDR3 length is 16 residues.

The specimen comprised CD4+ T cells from blood, sampled before the fourth cycle of nivolumab. This TCR was sampled from a human donor with classical Hodgkin lymphoma. The V call is TRBV19, the J call TRBJ2-3; 11 nucleotides match TRBD2. The CDR3 DNA sequence: TGTGCCAGTAGTGATGCCGGGACTAGCGGATCAGATACGCAGTATTTT. Amino acids: CASSDAGTSGSDTQYF.